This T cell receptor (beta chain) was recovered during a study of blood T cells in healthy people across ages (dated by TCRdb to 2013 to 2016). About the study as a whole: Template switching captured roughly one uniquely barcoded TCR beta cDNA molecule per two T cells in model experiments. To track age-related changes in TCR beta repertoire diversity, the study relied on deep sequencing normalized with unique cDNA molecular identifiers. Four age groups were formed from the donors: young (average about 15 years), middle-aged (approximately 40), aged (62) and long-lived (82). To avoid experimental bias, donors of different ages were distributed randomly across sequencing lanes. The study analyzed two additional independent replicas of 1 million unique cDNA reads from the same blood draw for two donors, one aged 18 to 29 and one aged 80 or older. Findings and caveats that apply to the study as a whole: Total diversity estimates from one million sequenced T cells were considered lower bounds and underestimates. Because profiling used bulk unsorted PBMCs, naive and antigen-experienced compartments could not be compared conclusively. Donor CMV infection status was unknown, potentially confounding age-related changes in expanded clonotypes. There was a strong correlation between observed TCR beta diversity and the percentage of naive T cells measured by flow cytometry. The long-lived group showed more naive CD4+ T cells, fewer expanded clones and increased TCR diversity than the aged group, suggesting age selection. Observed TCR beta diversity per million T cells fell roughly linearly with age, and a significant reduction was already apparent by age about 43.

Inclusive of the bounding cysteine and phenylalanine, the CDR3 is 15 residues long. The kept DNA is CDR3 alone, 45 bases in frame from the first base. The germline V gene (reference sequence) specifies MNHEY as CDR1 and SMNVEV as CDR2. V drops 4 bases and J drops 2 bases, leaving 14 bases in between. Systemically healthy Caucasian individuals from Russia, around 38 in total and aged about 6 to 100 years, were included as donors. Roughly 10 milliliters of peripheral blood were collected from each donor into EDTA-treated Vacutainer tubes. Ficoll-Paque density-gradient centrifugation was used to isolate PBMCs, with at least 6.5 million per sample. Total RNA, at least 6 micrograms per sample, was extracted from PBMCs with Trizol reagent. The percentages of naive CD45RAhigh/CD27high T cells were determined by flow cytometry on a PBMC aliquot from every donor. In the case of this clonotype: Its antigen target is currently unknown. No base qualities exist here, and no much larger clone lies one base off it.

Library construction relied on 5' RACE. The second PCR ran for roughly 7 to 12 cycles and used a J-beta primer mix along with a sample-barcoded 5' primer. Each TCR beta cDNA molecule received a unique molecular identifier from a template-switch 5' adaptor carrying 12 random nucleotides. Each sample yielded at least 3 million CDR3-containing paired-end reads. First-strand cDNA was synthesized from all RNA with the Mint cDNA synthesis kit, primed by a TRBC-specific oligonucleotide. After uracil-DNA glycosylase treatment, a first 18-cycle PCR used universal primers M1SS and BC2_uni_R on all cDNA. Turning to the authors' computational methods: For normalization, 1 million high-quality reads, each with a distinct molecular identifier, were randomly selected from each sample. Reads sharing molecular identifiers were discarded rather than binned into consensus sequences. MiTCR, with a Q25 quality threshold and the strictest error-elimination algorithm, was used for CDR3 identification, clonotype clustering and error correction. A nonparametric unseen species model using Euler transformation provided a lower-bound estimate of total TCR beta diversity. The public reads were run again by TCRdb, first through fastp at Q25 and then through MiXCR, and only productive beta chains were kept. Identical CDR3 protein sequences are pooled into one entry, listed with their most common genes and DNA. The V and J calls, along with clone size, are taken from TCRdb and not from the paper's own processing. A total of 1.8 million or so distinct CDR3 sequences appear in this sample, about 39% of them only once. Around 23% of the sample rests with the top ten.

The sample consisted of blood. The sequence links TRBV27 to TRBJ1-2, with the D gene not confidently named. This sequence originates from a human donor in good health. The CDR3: CASSSRQAPNYGYTF. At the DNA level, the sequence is TGTGCCAGCAGTTCTCGCCAGGCTCCGAACTATGGCTACACCTTC.